This T cell receptor (beta chain) was recorded in a study of tumor-infiltrating lymphocytes in primary liver carcinoma. Study overall: Samples gave roughly 3.65 to 8 million productive TCRbeta reads, similar across tissue types. The study, taken as a whole, reports: Reduced overlap was seen in tumor-adjacent and tumor-blood pairs versus tumor region pairs. Only about 7-25% of top clones were detected in each of the five tumor regions.

Joint extraction of RNA and DNA used roughly 20-33 mg of bulk tissue that was unsorted. Donors underwent surgery for histopathologically diagnosed primary liver carcinoma. This clonotype appeared once. What it binds is not known. A read error may explain this, as a much larger clone is one base away. Researchers generated TCR beta cDNA from approximately 0.55 ug of total RNA, relying on a constant-region primer. Three nested multiplex PCR rounds, a slightly modified ARM-PCR, produced the libraries for TCR beta. The opening two PCR rounds, 10 cycles each, paired TRBV1-TRBV30 forward primers with a C-beta reverse primer. MiXCR was run by TCRdb on the multiplex PCR reads, yielding one entry per CDR3 protein. Counted here are some 100,000 distinct CDR3 sequences, about 70% occurring once; the ten biggest clones make up about 12%. Germline CDR1 reads WSHSY; CDR2 reads SAAADI. This CDR3 is built from 11 residues. Trimming left V 11 bases short and J 8 bases short, with 12 bases between.

The sequence derives from a woman aged 55 to 70 with primary liver carcinoma and hepatitis B virus infection. V is TRBV10-2 and J is TRBJ2-2; D is uncertain. Sequenced material: liver tumor tissue from sampling region 2. Subset described: tumor region T2, inferior pole. CDR3: CAAKLGGELFF. Written as DNA, the CDR3 is TGCGCCGCCAAACTGGGGGGGGAGCTGTTTTTT.